This is a list of T cell receptor beta chains from one sample in a study of T cell responses to AZD1222 COVID-19 vaccine. Assay used: immunoSEQ multiplex PCR; TCRdb lists only in-frame clones, some missing. This sample has roughly 120,000 clones; roughly nine tenths occur once, and the top ten carry 2.8%. The sample was peripheral blood, taken on day 0 of AZD1222 vaccination. Receptors originate from an adult in good health. The CDR3 runs from the conserved cysteine through the conserved F or W. Fields, in order: V gene, clone size, J gene, D gene, CDR3 DNA, CDR3 protein. The D gene is left open where the match is weak. Clone size is not always given. Where it is, it says once, few, many or a class for expanded clones.

v_call: TRBV3-1/TRBV3-2; clone_size: .; j_call: TRBJ1-2; d_call: TRBD1; cdr3_nt: TGTGCCAGCAGCAATTGGACAGGGGGATTATATGGCTACACCTTC; cdr3_aa: CASSNWTGGLYGYTF
v_call: TRBV7-2; clone_size: few; j_call: TRBJ1-5; d_call: .; cdr3_nt: TGTGCCAGCAGCGCACGCTGGGGACAGCCCCAGCATTTT; cdr3_aa: CASSARWGQPQHF
v_call: TRBV27; clone_size: .; j_call: TRBJ2-7; d_call: .; cdr3_nt: TGTGCCAGCAGTTTAATCGGAGGAGCCTACGAGCAGTACTTC; cdr3_aa: CASSLIGGAYEQYF
v_call: TRBV6-4; clone_size: .; j_call: TRBJ2-2; d_call: .; cdr3_nt: TGTGCCAGCAGAGCCGGCACGGGGGTGAACACCGGGGAGCTGTTTTTT; cdr3_aa: CASRAGTGVNTGELFF
v_call: TRBV7-9; clone_size: .; j_call: TRBJ2-4; d_call: .; cdr3_nt: TGTGCCAGCAGCTTAGCCGGGGGCGCCGAGTCCAAAAACATTCAGTACTTC; cdr3_aa: CASSLAGGAESKNIQYF
v_call: TRBV14; clone_size: few; j_call: TRBJ2-2; d_call: .; cdr3_nt: TGTGCCAGCAGCCAAGGATGGGGTTTGGTCTCCGGGGAGCTGTTTTTT; cdr3_aa: CASSQGWGLVSGELFF
v_call: TRBV7-2; clone_size: .; j_call: TRBJ1-1; d_call: .; cdr3_nt: TGTGCCAGCAGCTTAGTAGCGCAGGGCACTGAAGCTTTCTTT; cdr3_aa: CASSLVAQGTEAFF
v_call: TRBV5-1; clone_size: .; j_call: TRBJ2-3; d_call: .; cdr3_nt: TGCGCCAGCACCCCCGGATTGGATTCACGGAATACGCAGTATTTT; cdr3_aa: CASTPGLDSRNTQYF
v_call: TRBV30; clone_size: .; j_call: TRBJ2-1; d_call: .; cdr3_nt: TGTGCCTGGCGCCTTGGCAATGAGCAGTTCTTC; cdr3_aa: CAWRLGNEQFF
v_call: TRBV3-1/TRBV3-2; clone_size: .; j_call: TRBJ2-3; d_call: .; cdr3_nt: TGTGCCAGCAGCGGACGACCCCCGGGACCGATCACAGATACGCAGTATTTT; cdr3_aa: CASSGRPPGPITDTQYF
v_call: TRBV6-2/TRBV6-3; clone_size: .; j_call: TRBJ1-3; d_call: .; cdr3_nt: TGTGCCAGCATCCCAACAGGGCTTCGGCGAAAGGGTCTTGGAAACACCATATATTTT; cdr3_aa: CASIPTGLRRKGLGNTIYF
v_call: TRBV7-2; clone_size: once; j_call: TRBJ1-4; d_call: TRBD1; cdr3_nt: TGTGCCAGCAGCTGGACAGGGTACCAGGAGAAACTGTTTTTT; cdr3_aa: CASSWTGYQEKLFF
v_call: TRBV5-1; clone_size: .; j_call: TRBJ2-5; d_call: TRBD2; cdr3_nt: TGCGCCAGCAGCTCGGGAACTAGCGGACAACAAGAGACCCAGTACTTC; cdr3_aa: CASSSGTSGQQETQYF
v_call: TRBV6-5; clone_size: .; j_call: TRBJ2-1; d_call: .; cdr3_nt: TGTGCCAGCAGCCAGACACCTCCGGACAATGAGCAGTTCTTC; cdr3_aa: CASSQTPPDNEQFF
v_call: TRBV25-1; clone_size: .; j_call: TRBJ1-1; d_call: .; cdr3_nt: TGTGCCAGCAGTGAATATATGAGGGGGGCAGAAGCTTTCTTT; cdr3_aa: CASSEYMRGAEAFF
v_call: TRBV12-3/TRBV12-4; clone_size: .; j_call: TRBJ1-2; d_call: .; cdr3_nt: TGTGCCAGCACTACCGCAGGGGACTATGGCTACACCTTC; cdr3_aa: CASTTAGDYGYTF
v_call: TRBV6-5; clone_size: .; j_call: TRBJ2-3; d_call: .; cdr3_nt: TGTGCCAGCAGTTACTCGCTTTTCGGGGGCCCAGATACGCAGTATTTT; cdr3_aa: CASSYSLFGGPDTQYF
v_call: TRBV7-8; clone_size: .; j_call: TRBJ1-5; d_call: .; cdr3_nt: TGTGCCAGCAGCCCCTCAAGGAATCAGCCCCAGCATTTT; cdr3_aa: CASSPSRNQPQHF
v_call: TRBV7-2; clone_size: .; j_call: TRBJ1-6; d_call: TRBD1; cdr3_nt: TGTGCCAGCACTTCGCAGGGGGGGCCGGGATTGGATTCACCCCTCCACTTT; cdr3_aa: CASTSQGGPGLDSPLHF
v_call: TRBV28; clone_size: .; j_call: TRBJ1-4; d_call: TRBD1; cdr3_nt: TGTGCCAGCAGTTTCCCACAGGGGGTTAATGAAAAACTGTTTTTT; cdr3_aa: CASSFPQGVNEKLFF
v_call: TRBV11-2; clone_size: .; j_call: TRBJ2-1; d_call: TRBD1; cdr3_nt: TGTGCCAGCAGCTTAGGGGGGACAGGGGAGGAAGAGCAGTTCTTC; cdr3_aa: CASSLGGTGEEEQFF
v_call: TRBV5-1; clone_size: .; j_call: TRBJ1-2; d_call: .; cdr3_nt: TGCGCCAGCAGCCTCGACAGAAGTGGCTACACCTTC; cdr3_aa: CASSLDRSGYTF
v_call: TRBV25-1; clone_size: .; j_call: TRBJ1-2; d_call: .; cdr3_nt: TGTGCCAGCAGTGTGGGGGGCTATGGCTACACCTTC; cdr3_aa: CASSVGGYGYTF
v_call: TRBV27; clone_size: .; j_call: TRBJ2-1; d_call: TRBD2; cdr3_nt: TGTGCCAGCAGTCTACTCCCACTAGCGGGAGTGTACAATGAGCAGTTCTTC; cdr3_aa: CASSLLPLAGVYNEQFF
v_call: TRBV5-1; clone_size: .; j_call: TRBJ1-2; d_call: TRBD1; cdr3_nt: TGCGCCAGCAGCTCCCAACAGGGGGCCTATGGCTACACCTTC; cdr3_aa: CASSSQQGAYGYTF
v_call: TRBV25-1; clone_size: .; j_call: TRBJ2-5; d_call: .; cdr3_nt: TGTGCCAGCAGTGAAGTGGGCCCGGAGACCCAGTACTTC; cdr3_aa: CASSEVGPETQYF
v_call: TRBV7-2; clone_size: .; j_call: TRBJ2-7; d_call: .; cdr3_nt: TGTGCCAGCAGCCCCGGATACGAGCAGTACTTC; cdr3_aa: CASSPGYEQYF
v_call: TRBV6-6; clone_size: .; j_call: TRBJ1-4; d_call: .; cdr3_nt: TGTGCCAGCAGTTACTCAAGGGGTACTAATGAAAAACTGTTTTTT; cdr3_aa: CASSYSRGTNEKLFF
v_call: TRBV28; clone_size: few; j_call: TRBJ1-4; d_call: TRBD1; cdr3_nt: TGTGCCAGCACCCAGGGGGGGAGAGGTGAAAAACTGTTTTTT; cdr3_aa: CASTQGGRGEKLFF
v_call: TRBV15; clone_size: .; j_call: TRBJ2-7; d_call: TRBD1; cdr3_nt: TGTGCCACCAGCCCACCCGGGACAGCCTCCTACGAGCAGTACTTC; cdr3_aa: CATSPPGTASYEQYF
v_call: TRBV4-2; clone_size: .; j_call: TRBJ2-2; d_call: TRBD2; cdr3_nt: TGTGCCAGCAGCCAAGGAGGTAGGACTAGCGGGACCGGGGAGCTGTTTTTT; cdr3_aa: CASSQGGRTSGTGELFF
v_call: TRBV4-2; clone_size: .; j_call: TRBJ1-4; d_call: .; cdr3_nt: TGTGCCAGCAGCCTCCGGACAGAGTTGGATGAAAAACTGTTTTTT; cdr3_aa: CASSLRTELDEKLFF
v_call: TRBV4-2; clone_size: .; j_call: TRBJ1-1; d_call: .; cdr3_nt: TGTGCCAGCAGCCAAGAGGCCCGCACTGAAGCTTTCTTT; cdr3_aa: CASSQEARTEAFF
v_call: TRBV5-1; clone_size: .; j_call: TRBJ2-7; d_call: TRBD1; cdr3_nt: TGCGCCAGCAGCTGGGGGACAGGCTACGAGCAGTACTTC; cdr3_aa: CASSWGTGYEQYF
v_call: TRBV6-5; clone_size: .; j_call: TRBJ1-1; d_call: TRBD1; cdr3_nt: TGTGCCATCCGACCGACAGGGCTGAACACTGAAGCTTTCTTT; cdr3_aa: CAIRPTGLNTEAFF
v_call: TRBV24-1; clone_size: .; j_call: TRBJ2-1; d_call: .; cdr3_nt: TGTGCCACCAGTGACCCCGGAGGGATCGGTGAGCAGTTCTTC; cdr3_aa: CATSDPGGIGEQFF
v_call: TRBV27; clone_size: .; j_call: TRBJ1-6; d_call: .; cdr3_nt: TGTGCCAGCAGTCTAACCCAGGAGTATAATTCACCCCTCCACTTT; cdr3_aa: CASSLTQEYNSPLHF
v_call: TRBV5-8; clone_size: .; j_call: TRBJ1-2; d_call: TRBD1; cdr3_nt: TGTGCCAGCAGCTGGACAGGGCCCTTCTATGGCTACACCTTC; cdr3_aa: CASSWTGPFYGYTF